What follows are 28 T cell receptor beta chains derived from one specimen sequenced in a study of cytomegalovirus exposure and HLA in healthy donors. Use of 60 Vbeta and 13 Jbeta primers characterized the PCR. The method was immunoSEQ multiplex PCR; TCRdb's version includes in-frame clones alone and lacks a portion of them. Among about 57,000 clones listed, approximately 80% were seen once. Sequenced material: PBMCs. The receptors were sampled from a male donor in good health and CMV-seronegative.

The chain uses TRBV19 and TRBJ1-3; D might be TRBD1 (5 bases). CDR1 and CDR2 from the germline V gene are LNHDA and SQIVND (reference sequence). Between the trimmed V and J ends, which lost 6 bases and 2 bases, there was a span of 11 bases. There are 14 residues in the CDR3. CDR3 sequence reads: CASSMRTTGNTIYF. The DNA for the CDR3 is TGTGCCAGTAGCATGAGGACAACTGGAAACACCATATATTTT.

This clone has just a few counts. The chain employs TRBV4-2 and TRBJ1-4; perhaps TRBD1 as D (5 bases). V lost 2 bases and J lost 5, with 9 bases in between. CDR1 and CDR2 from the germline V gene are LGHNA and YNFKEQ. This CDR3 is built from 14 residues. In DNA form, the CDR3 reads TGTGCCAGCAGCCAATTGGGGCAAAATGAAAAACTGTTTTTT. It specifies CASSQLGQNEKLFF.

The V and J genes are TRBV19 and TRBJ2-3; 8 bases match TRBD2. This CDR3 has 18 residues. Germline V gene sequence: CDR1 LNHDA, CDR2 SQIVND (reference sequence). V shed 3 bases and J 0 bases; nucleotides not matched to a gene: 11. The CDR3 bases are TGTGCCAGTAGTATGTGGTTTGGAGCGGGGGTTAGCACAGATACGCAGTATTTT. It is translated as CASSMWFGAGVSTDTQYF.

The J gene is TRBJ2-5, the V gene TRBV7-2; 10 nucleotides align to TRBD2. Germline assignment: CDR1 SGHTA and CDR2 FQGNSA. The V and J ends lost 5 bases and 2 bases, in that order; junction bases with no gene match: 14. This CDR3 is 18 amino acids long. The CDR3 protein is CASSQGGVAGGRQETQYF. DNA of the CDR3: TGTGCCAGCAGCCAGGGGGGAGTAGCGGGGGGTCGTCAAGAGACCCAGTACTTC.

The chain employs TRBV30 and TRBJ2-3; TRBD2 might be the D (6 bases). V dropped 2 bases and J dropped 3 bases, with 15 bases sitting between them. CDR1 GTSNPN and CDR2 SVGIG come from the germline V gene (reference sequence). The CDR3 covers 15 residues. CDR3: CAWSPMAGTTDTQYF. CDR3 coding DNA: TGTGCCTGGAGTCCTATGGCGGGGACTACAGATACGCAGTATTTT.

The chain links TRBV5-1 to TRBJ2-7, with a possible D match to TRBD1 (6 bases). Germline values: CDR1 SGHRS, CDR2 YFSETQ. Trimming left V 0 bases short and J 2 bases short, with 15 bases between. The CDR3 runs to 16 residues. CDR3 sequence (DNA): TGCGCCAGCAGCTTGGGACAGGCGAGTGGCCCCTACGAGCAGTACTTC. Its translation is CASSLGQASGPYEQYF.

The rearrangement links TRBV7-9 to TRBJ1-2; 10 bases match TRBD1. Per germline, CDR1 SEHNR and CDR2 FQNEAQ (reference sequence). The CDR3 consists of 16 residues. Trimming took 2 bases from V and 4 from J; bases not matched to a gene: 7. The CDR3 nucleotides are TGTGCCAGCAGCTTAAATGGGGACAGGGGACTCTATGGCTACACCTTC. This gives the protein CASSLNGDRGLYGYTF.

The rearrangement uses TRBV7-3 and TRBJ1-2, with 7 bases aligning to TRBD1. The V segment lost 1 base and the J segment 3 bases; nucleotides outside the gene matches: 5. Germline values: CDR1 SGHTA, CDR2 FQGTGA. This CDR3 is 15 amino acids long. Here the CDR3 reads CASSLNGGGDYGYTF. The CDR3 region has the DNA TGTGCCAGCAGCTTAAACGGAGGGGGCGACTATGGCTACACCTTC. The full variable domain, in which reference TRBV7-3 and TRBJ1-2 provide the parts outside the CDR3, is GAGVSQTPSNKVTEKGKYVELRCDPISGHTALYWYRQSLGQGPEFLIYFQGTGAADDSGLPNDRFFAVRPEGSVSTLKIQRTERGDSAVYLCASSLNGGGDYGYTFGSGTRLTVV.

The table lists this clone with a few counts. In DNA form, the CDR3 reads TGCGCCAGCAGCCCCACCGGGACTAGCGGTGCAGCCTACGAGCAGTACTTC. Its translation is CASSPTGTSGAAYEQYF. This chain links TRBV5-1 with TRBJ2-7, with TRBD2 identical over 11 bases. CDR1 is SGHRS and CDR2 is YFSETQ in the germline V gene. The CDR3 has 17 amino acids. Germline trimming cut 4 bases from V and 2 bases from J; bases unmatched to any gene: 11.

This clone was observed a handful of times. The gene calls are TRBV5-1 and TRBJ2-3; 10 bases match TRBD1. CDR3 length: 16 residues. Germline V gene data show CDR1 as SGHRS and CDR2 as YFSETQ. Trimming removed 1 base from V and 4 bases from J; junction bases left unmatched: 6. CDR3 coding DNA: TGCGCCAGCAGCTTGAGGGGGACAGGGGAGGCAGATACGCAGTATTTT. Translation: CASSLRGTGEADTQYF.

This clone was detected only a few times. The rearrangement links TRBV25-1 to TRBJ1-1, with D possibly matching TRBD1 (5 bases). Trimming pared 1 base from V and 3 bases from J, leaving 15 bases between. This CDR3 contains 16 residues. Germline loops: CDR1 MGHDK, CDR2 SYGVNS. CDR3 sequence (DNA): TGTGCCAGCAGTGAATTCGGGGGTCGCGGCGACACTGAAGCTTTCTTT. Translating it yields CASSEFGGRGDTEAFF.

The rearrangement links TRBV18 to TRBJ2-5; TRBD1 might be the D (5 bases). The CDR3 spans 14 residues. Trimming left V 7 bases short and J 1 base short, with 13 bases between. Germline V gene lookup returns CDR1 KGHSH and CDR2 LQKENI. The CDR3 loop reads CASLGAELQETQYF. The CDR3 bases are TGTGCCAGCTTAGGGGCAGAGCTCCAAGAGACCCAGTACTTC.

V usage is TRBV10-3 and J usage is TRBJ1-1, with 7 bases lining up with TRBD1. The CDR3 length is 13 residues. The germline gives CDR1 ENHRY, CDR2 SYGVKD. The V gene end was trimmed by 7 bases and the J gene end by 6 bases; junction bases not matched to a gene: 8. The CDR3 loop reads CAIKNRGEAEAFF. The CDR3 nucleotides are TGTGCCATCAAGAACAGGGGTGAGGCTGAAGCTTTCTTT.

V gene TRBV6-5 combines with J gene TRBJ2-1, with a possible D match to TRBD1 (5 bases). Germline values: CDR1 MNHEY, CDR2 SVGAGI. V was shortened by 2 bases and J by 3 bases, with 14 bases between the two germline ends. This CDR3 is 16 amino acids long. In nucleotides, the CDR3 is TGTGCCAGCAGTTACGGGCAGGGAAGGTTCTACAATGAGCAGTTCTTC. It yields the protein CASSYGQGRFYNEQFF.

CDR3 protein: CASSLVWGEGANVLTF. CDR3 in DNA: TGTGCCAGCAGCTTGGTCTGGGGAGAGGGGGCCAACGTCCTGACTTTC. The V call is TRBV5-6, the J call TRBJ2-6, with D perhaps matching TRBD2 (5 bases). CDR1 is SGHDT, CDR2 YYEEEE, per germline. The CDR3 has 16 residues. V was pared by 0 bases and J by 4 bases, with 11 bases between.

This chain uses TRBV2 with TRBJ1-3; possibly TRBD1 for D (6 bases). Trimming removed 6 bases at V and 0 bases at J, with 12 bases between. The CDR3 contains 15 residues. Germline V CDR1 and CDR2: SNHLY, FYNNEI. CDR3 loop: CASRKDSNSGNTIYF. The DNA of the CDR3 is TGTGCCAGCAGGAAGGACAGCAACTCTGGAAACACCATATATTTT.

This rearrangement joins TRBV11-2 to TRBJ2-3; TRBD2 might be the D (7 bases). Trimming pared 3 bases from V and 7 bases from J, leaving 20 bases between. This CDR3 has 16 amino acids. Germline loops: CDR1 SGHAT, CDR2 FQNNGV. CDR3 sequence reads: CASSFGWGGGLNTQYF. CDR3 coding DNA: TGTGCCAGCAGCTTCGGGTGGGGAGGGGGATTAAATACGCAGTATTTT.

This clone was observed a handful of times. This chain joins TRBV6-1 and TRBJ1-5, with 7 bases aligning to TRBD1. After removal of 6 bases from V and 3 bases from J, the junction contained 5 bases not matched to a gene. This CDR3 is built from 14 residues. CDR1 and CDR2 (germline): MNHNS, SASEGT. The CDR3 spells CASSTTGDNQPQHF. CDR3 DNA: TGTGCCAGCAGCACCACAGGGGACAATCAGCCCCAGCATTTT.

CDR3 nucleotide sequence: TGTGCCAGCAGCCACGACAGGGCTGGCTACACCTTC. This gives the protein CASSHDRAGYTF. This rearrangement joins TRBV4-2 to TRBJ1-2; 7 bases line up with TRBD1. CDR1 and CDR2 from the germline V gene are LGHNA and YNFKEQ. After removal of 3 bases from V and 7 bases from J, the junction contained 2 bases not matched to a gene. The CDR3 length is 12 residues.

CDR3 amino acids: CASSDRGGMSTDTQYF. Here the CDR3 DNA reads TGTGCCAGCAGTGACCGGGGAGGAATGAGCACAGATACGCAGTATTTT. The chain couples TRBV6-4 to TRBJ2-3; D may be TRBD2 (6 bases). The CDR3 extends over 16 amino acids. Trimming took 2 bases from V and 0 from J, leaving 12 bases between them. The germline gives CDR1 MRHNA, CDR2 SNTAGT.

This clone was observed a single time. The chain carries TRBV6-4 and TRBJ2-2; 7 bases map to TRBD1. This CDR3 contains 13 residues. The germline gives CDR1 MRHNA, CDR2 SNTAGT. With 6 bases clipped from V and 7 bases from J, the junction kept 5 bases outside the gene matches. CDR3: CASRDREIGELFF. DNA of the CDR3: TGTGCCAGCAGAGACAGGGAGATCGGGGAGCTGTTTTTT.

This clone was observed a few times. The CDR3 DNA is TGTGCCAGCTTTACAGGCCAATTTGAGCAGTTCTTC. Protein: CASFTGQFEQFF. The chain recombines TRBV27 with TRBJ2-1, with a possible D match to TRBD1 (5 bases). This CDR3 is 12 amino acids long. V lost 8 bases and J lost 9, with 14 bases in between. CDR1 is MNHEY, CDR2 SMNVEV, per germline (reference sequence).

The chain recombines TRBV5-1 with TRBJ2-3, with a tentative D call TRBD1 (6 bases). Trimming left V 4 bases short and J 0 bases short, with 15 bases between. The CDR3 is 16 residues long. CDR1 and CDR2 (germline): SGHRS, YFSETQ. Here the CDR3 reads CASSPGVGSSTDTQYF. The CDR3 DNA sequence: TGCGCCAGCAGCCCAGGGGTTGGGAGCAGCACAGATACGCAGTATTTT.

The chain uses TRBV30 and TRBJ1-5, with TRBD1 matching 8 bases. The CDR3 has 17 residues. With 4 bases clipped from V and 0 bases from J, the junction kept 11 bases outside the gene matches. Germline CDR1 reads GTSNPN; CDR2 reads SVGIG (reference sequence). CDR3 DNA sequence: TGTGCCTGGAACGGCGGAGCCGGGACAGGTAGCAATCAGCCCCAGCATTTT. As protein: CAWNGGAGTGSNQPQHF.

The V and J genes are TRBV10-3 and TRBJ1-1, with D perhaps matching TRBD1 (5 bases). Germline V gives CDR1 ENHRY, CDR2 SYGVKD. Between the trimmed V and J ends, which lost 2 bases and 0 bases, there was a span of 7 bases. The CDR3 has 14 amino acids. CDR3 nucleotides: TGTGCCATCAGTGAGACAGGTATGAACACTGAAGCTTTCTTT. Protein sequence: CAISETGMNTEAFF.

The V call is TRBV6-5, the J call TRBJ2-3, with D perhaps matching TRBD1 (6 bases). This CDR3 comprises 14 residues. CDR1 is MNHEY and CDR2 is SVGAGI in the germline V gene. V lost 6 bases and J lost 2, with 12 bases in between. This CDR3 reads CASRLDSLTDTQYF. CDR3 coding DNA: TGTGCCAGCAGGCTGGACAGTCTCACAGATACGCAGTATTTT.

The rearrangement joins TRBV7-2 to TRBJ2-7; 10 nucleotides match TRBD1. V lost 4 bases, J lost 4 bases, and 7 bases stayed unmatched. Germline-derived CDR1 and CDR2 are SGHTA and FQGNSA. This CDR3 is built from 15 residues. The CDR3 reads CASSSRWDRGYEQYF. The CDR3 nucleotides are TGTGCCAGCAGCTCGAGGTGGGACAGGGGTTACGAGCAGTACTTC.

Only one count was recorded for this clone. The chain is built from TRBV6-6 and TRBJ2-1; no clear D. Germline V gives CDR1 MNHNY, CDR2 SVGAGI (reference sequence). Trimming took off 5 bases at V and 6 bases at J, with 11 bases between the two ends. This CDR3 has 13 residues. The CDR3 coding sequence is TGTGCCAGCAGTCGAGATTCCCCCAATGAGCAGTTCTTC. Its protein is CASSRDSPNEQFF.